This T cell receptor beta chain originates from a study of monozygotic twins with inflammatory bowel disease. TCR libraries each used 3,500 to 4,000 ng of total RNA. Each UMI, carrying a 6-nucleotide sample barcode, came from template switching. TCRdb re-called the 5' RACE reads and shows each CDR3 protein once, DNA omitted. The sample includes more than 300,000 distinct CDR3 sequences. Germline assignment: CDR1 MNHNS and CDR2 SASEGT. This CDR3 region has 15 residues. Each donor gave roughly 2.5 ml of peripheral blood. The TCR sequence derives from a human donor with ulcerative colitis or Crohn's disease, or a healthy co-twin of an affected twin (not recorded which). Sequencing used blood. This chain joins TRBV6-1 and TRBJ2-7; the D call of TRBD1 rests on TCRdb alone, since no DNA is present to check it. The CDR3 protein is CAARTGGGPLYEQYF.